This is a list of T cell receptor beta chains from one sample in a study of T cell responses to AZD1222 COVID-19 vaccine. Measured with immunoSEQ multiplex PCR; TCRdb has only the in-frame clones, and not every one. Here the sample spans about 150,000 clones, approximately 88% being singletons. The sequencing used peripheral blood, collected on day 0 of AZD1222 vaccination. The receptors were gathered from an adult in good health. Both conserved end residues are part of each CDR3. D genes are given only for firm matches. Not every row has a clone size; where given, it reads once, few, many or a size class.

J: TRBJ1-1; size: -; V: TRBV5-4; D: -; CDR3: CASSLQGVGTEAFF; DNA: TGTGCCAGCAGCTTGCAGGGAGTGGGGACTGAAGCTTTCTTT
J: TRBJ2-7; size: -; V: TRBV11-2; D: -; CDR3: CASSLVVRGEGEQYF; DNA: TGTGCCAGCAGCTTAGTCGTCAGGGGTGAAGGCGAGCAGTACTTC
J: TRBJ2-7; size: -; V: TRBV3-1/TRBV3-2; D: TRBD2; CDR3: CASSQEVGGGSSYEQYF; DNA: TGTGCCAGCAGCCAAGAGGTTGGGGGGGGGAGCTCCTACGAGCAGTACTTC
J: TRBJ1-5; size: few; V: TRBV7-9; D: -; CDR3: CASSLDGFNQPQHF; DNA: TGTGCCAGCAGCTTAGACGGCTTCAATCAGCCCCAGCATTTT
J: TRBJ2-7; size: -; V: TRBV7-8; D: -; CDR3: CASSLRGSRVKYF; DNA: TGTGCCAGCAGCCTACGGGGGTCGAGGGTAAAGTACTTC
J: TRBJ2-2; size: -; V: TRBV7-3; D: -; CDR3: CASSLMSGIGSGELFF; DNA: TGTGCCAGCAGCTTAATGTCGGGAATTGGGAGCGGGGAGCTGTTTTTT
J: TRBJ2-7; size: -; V: TRBV30; D: -; CDR3: CAWSRTGVYEQYF; DNA: TGTGCCTGGAGTAGGACGGGAGTCTACGAGCAGTACTTC
J: TRBJ2-1; size: -; V: TRBV21-1; D: -; CDR3: CASSLGTAPEQFF; DNA: TGTGCCAGCAGCCTAGGGACGGCCCCCGAGCAGTTCTTC
J: TRBJ2-3; size: once; V: TRBV9; D: -; CDR3: CASSQDTDTQYF; DNA: TGTGCCAGCAGTCAGGATACAGATACGCAGTATTTT
J: TRBJ2-3; size: -; V: TRBV28; D: -; CDR3: CASSPVGLGGNTQYF; DNA: TGTGCCAGCAGCCCCGTGGGTCTTGGGGGGAATACGCAGTATTTT
J: TRBJ2-7; size: -; V: TRBV6-6; D: TRBD2; CDR3: CASRVLAGGFYEQYF; DNA: TGTGCCAGCAGGGTCCTAGCGGGAGGTTTCTACGAGCAGTACTTC
J: TRBJ1-5; size: -; V: TRBV7-2; D: -; CDR3: CASSRVGKGFNQPQHF; DNA: TGTGCCAGCAGCCGCGTCGGTAAGGGGTTCAATCAGCCCCAGCATTTT
J: TRBJ2-3; size: -; V: TRBV28; D: -; CDR3: CASSFWGRIVSTDTQYF; DNA: TGTGCCAGCAGTTTTTGGGGCCGTATAGTCTCTACAGATACGCAGTATTTT
J: TRBJ1-6; size: -; V: TRBV19; D: -; CDR3: CASSITAGRNSPLHF; DNA: TGTGCCAGTAGTATCACTGCAGGGAGGAATTCACCCCTCCACTTT
J: TRBJ2-2; size: -; V: TRBV28; D: TRBD2; CDR3: CAKKRGMGELFF; DNA: TGTGCCAAAAAGCGGGGGATGGGGGAGCTGTTTTTT
J: TRBJ2-5; size: -; V: TRBV15; D: -; CDR3: CATSRDRHTSGETQYF; DNA: TGTGCCACCAGCAGAGATCGACATACCTCCGGGGAGACCCAGTACTTC
J: TRBJ1-2; size: -; V: TRBV7-6; D: -; CDR3: CASSSPDYGYTF; DNA: TGTGCCAGCAGCTCCCCGGACTATGGCTACACCTTC
J: TRBJ1-5; size: -; V: TRBV19; D: -; CDR3: CASSEAGQPQHF; DNA: TGTGCCAGTAGTGAAGCGGGACAGCCCCAGCATTTT
J: TRBJ2-7; size: -; V: TRBV10-3; D: TRBD2; CDR3: CAISWLAEPYEQYF; DNA: TGTGCCATCAGCTGGCTAGCGGAACCCTACGAGCAGTACTTC
J: TRBJ2-1; size: -; V: TRBV7-3; D: TRBD2; CDR3: CASSSLPGGSNEQFF; DNA: TGTGCCAGCAGCTCCCTCCCGGGAGGGAGCAATGAGCAGTTCTTC
J: TRBJ2-3; size: -; V: TRBV24-1; D: -; CDR3: CATGQTDTQYF; DNA: TGTGCCACCGGGCAGACAGATACGCAGTATTTT
J: TRBJ2-1; size: -; V: TRBV5-1; D: -; CDR3: CASSFGPTPARADEQFF; DNA: TGCGCCAGCAGCTTCGGACCAACACCGGCGAGGGCGGATGAGCAGTTCTTC
J: TRBJ2-1; size: -; V: TRBV18; D: TRBD1; CDR3: CASSLTGYNEQFF; DNA: TGTGCCAGCTCGTTGACAGGGTACAATGAGCAGTTCTTC
J: TRBJ1-1; size: -; V: TRBV7-8; D: -; CDR3: CASSLGRNTEAFF; DNA: TGTGCCAGCAGCTTGGGCAGAAACACTGAAGCTTTCTTT
J: TRBJ2-3; size: -; V: TRBV18; D: -; CDR3: CASSAQRAGTDTQYF; DNA: TGTGCCAGCTCAGCGCAGCGGGCCGGCACAGATACGCAGTATTTT
J: TRBJ2-7; size: -; V: TRBV27; D: TRBD2; CDR3: CASSLAGVRHEQYF; DNA: TGTGCCAGCAGTTTAGCGGGAGTCCGCCACGAGCAGTACTTC
J: TRBJ2-1; size: -; V: TRBV15; D: TRBD2; CDR3: CATSRRGLAGATDEQFF; DNA: TGTGCCACCAGCAGAAGGGGGCTAGCGGGAGCTACGGATGAGCAGTTCTTC
J: TRBJ1-1; size: -; V: TRBV27; D: -; CDR3: CASSLPGLFTEAFF; DNA: TGTGCCAGCAGTTTACCAGGGTTGTTCACTGAAGCTTTCTTT
J: TRBJ1-2; size: -; V: TRBV7-9; D: TRBD1; CDR3: CASSHQNPDRESYGYTF; DNA: TGTGCCAGCAGCCATCAGAACCCTGACAGGGAATCCTATGGCTACACCTTC
J: TRBJ1-5; size: -; V: TRBV5-4; D: -; CDR3: CASSSQPSNQPQHF; DNA: TGTGCCAGCAGCTCACAACCGTCGAATCAGCCCCAGCATTTT
J: TRBJ1-5; size: once; V: TRBV7-9; D: -; CDR3: CASSLIGGMDQPQHF; DNA: TGTGCCAGCAGCTTAATAGGGGGGATGGATCAGCCCCAGCATTTT
J: TRBJ2-7; size: -; V: TRBV12-5; D: TRBD2; CDR3: CASGLQRTSGTYEQYF; DNA: TGTGCTAGTGGTTTGCAACGGACTAGCGGGACGTACGAGCAGTACTTC
J: TRBJ1-2; size: once; V: TRBV4-1; D: -; CDR3: CASSQLQGGYTF; DNA: TGCGCCAGCAGCCAACTCCAGGGCGGCTACACCTTC
J: TRBJ2-1; size: -; V: TRBV7-9; D: TRBD1; CDR3: CASSLTGPTGGDEQFF; DNA: TGTGCCAGCAGCTTAACGGGTCCGACAGGGGGGGATGAGCAGTTCTTC
J: TRBJ2-5; size: -; V: TRBV7-2; D: -; CDR3: CASSLARGGLGETQYF; DNA: TGTGCCAGCAGCTTAGCTAGGGGGGGGCTTGGGGAGACCCAGTACTTC
J: TRBJ1-2; size: few; V: TRBV3-1/TRBV3-2; D: -; CDR3: CASSPLINNYGYTF; DNA: TGTGCCAGCAGTCCACTCATAAATAACTATGGCTACACCTTC
J: TRBJ2-3; size: -; V: TRBV4-1; D: -; CDR3: CASSQGPTGSQDTQYF; DNA: TGCGCCAGCAGCCAAGGACCGACAGGCAGTCAAGATACGCAGTATTTT